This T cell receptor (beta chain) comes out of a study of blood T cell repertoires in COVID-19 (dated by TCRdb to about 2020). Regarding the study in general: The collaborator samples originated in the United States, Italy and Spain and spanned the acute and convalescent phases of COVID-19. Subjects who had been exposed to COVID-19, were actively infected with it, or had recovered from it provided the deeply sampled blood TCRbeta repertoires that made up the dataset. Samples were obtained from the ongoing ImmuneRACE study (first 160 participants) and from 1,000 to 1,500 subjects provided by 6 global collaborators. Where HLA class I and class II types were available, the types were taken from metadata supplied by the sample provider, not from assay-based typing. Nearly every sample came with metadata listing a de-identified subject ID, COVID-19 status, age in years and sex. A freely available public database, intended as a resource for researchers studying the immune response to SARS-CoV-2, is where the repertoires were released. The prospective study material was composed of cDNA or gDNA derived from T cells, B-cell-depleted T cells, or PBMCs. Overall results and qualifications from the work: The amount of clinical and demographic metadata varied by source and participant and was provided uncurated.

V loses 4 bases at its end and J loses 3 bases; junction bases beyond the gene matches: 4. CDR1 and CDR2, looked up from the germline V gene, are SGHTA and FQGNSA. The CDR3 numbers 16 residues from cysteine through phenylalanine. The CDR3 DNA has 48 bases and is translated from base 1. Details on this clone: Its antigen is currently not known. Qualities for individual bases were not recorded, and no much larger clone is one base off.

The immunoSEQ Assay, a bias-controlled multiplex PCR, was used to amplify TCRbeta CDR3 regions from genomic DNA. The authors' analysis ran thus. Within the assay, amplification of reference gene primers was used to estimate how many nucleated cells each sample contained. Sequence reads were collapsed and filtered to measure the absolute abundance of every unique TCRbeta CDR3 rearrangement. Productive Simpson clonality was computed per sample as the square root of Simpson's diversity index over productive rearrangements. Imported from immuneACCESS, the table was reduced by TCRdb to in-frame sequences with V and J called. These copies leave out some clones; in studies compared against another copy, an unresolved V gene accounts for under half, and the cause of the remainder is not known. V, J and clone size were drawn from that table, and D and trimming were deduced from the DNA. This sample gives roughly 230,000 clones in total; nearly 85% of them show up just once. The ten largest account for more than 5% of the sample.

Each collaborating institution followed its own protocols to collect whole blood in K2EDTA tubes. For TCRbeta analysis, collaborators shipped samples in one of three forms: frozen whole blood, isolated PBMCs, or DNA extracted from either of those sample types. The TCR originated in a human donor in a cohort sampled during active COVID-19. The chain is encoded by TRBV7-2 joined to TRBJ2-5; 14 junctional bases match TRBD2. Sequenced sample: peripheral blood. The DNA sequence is TGTGCCAGCAGCTCCGGACTAGCGGGGGGAGAAGAGACCCAGTACTTC. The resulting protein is CASSSGLAGGEETQYF.